Presented here are 14 T cell receptor beta chains from one specimen sequenced in a study of shared clonotypes between healthy human individuals (dated by TCRdb to the early 2020s). Library generation was performed with the immunoSEQ multiplex PCR assay. TCRdb limited this immuneACCESS table to in-frame rearrangements with V and J called. A share of clones is missing; checked studies link under half to unresolved V genes, and the rest is unexplained. The sample records some 95,000 clones, approximately 61% of which are singletons. The ten largest account for around 41% of the sample. Material: memory CD8+ T cells sorted from blood. The cell subset or site label, as the study defines it: CD45RO+ cells pooled with CCR7-negative TemRA cells. The receptors come from a man aged 25 to 40 in good health.

J is TRBJ1-3 and V is TRBV13, with a possible D match to TRBD1 (5 bases). This CDR3 is 13 amino acids long. V was clipped by 0 bases and J by 12 bases, with 12 bases between them. CDR1 and CDR2 (germline): PRHDT, FYEKMQ (reference sequence). The CDR3 bases are TGTGCCAGCAGCTTAGGGTTTGAAGGGGACATATATTTT. Amino acid sequence: CASSLGFEGDIYF.

This clone was detected only a few times. The rearrangement joins TRBV7-2 to TRBJ2-7; D remains unclear. The length of the CDR3 is 15 residues. Deletions cut 2 bases from V and 2 bases from J, with 13 bases between. Germline lookup yields CDR1 SGHTA and CDR2 FQGNSA. The CDR3, as DNA: TGTGCCAGCAGCTTACTAATAAGTAGCACCTACGAGCAGTACTTC. This translates into CASSLLISSTYEQYF.

This sequence joins TRBV28 and TRBJ1-5; D not resolved. Germline CDR1 is MDHEN and CDR2 is SYDVKM. This CDR3 spans 14 amino acids. Trimming shortened V by 3 bases and J by 8 bases, and 14 bases separated the two germline ends. Here the CDR3 DNA reads TGTGCCAGCAGTTTCACCCTGGGTCTGGAGCCCCAGCATTTT. Translated, it gives CASSFTLGLEPQHF.

A remark on this clone: The same CDR3 arises from other DNA sequences in this sample as well. The chain uses TRBV5-5 and TRBJ2-1; no firm D call. The V end lost 5 bases, the J end lost 2 bases, and 20 bases lay between the germline ends. This CDR3 has 17 amino acids. Germline CDR1 SGHKS, CDR2 YYEKEE (reference sequence). The CDR3: CASRSMAQVGPYNEQFF. The CDR3 DNA sequence: TGTGCCAGCAGATCCATGGCGCAGGTTGGTCCCTACAATGAGCAGTTCTTC.

This sequence joins TRBV7-2 and TRBJ2-1, with a possible D match to TRBD2 (6 bases). Germline V lookup: CDR1 SGHTA, CDR2 FQGNSA. The CDR3 is 11 residues long. The ends were cut back, 6 bases at V and 12 bases at J, with 12 bases in the middle. For the CDR3, the DNA is TGTGCCAGCAGGTACCCCGGGGGGCAGTTCTTC. Its protein is CASRYPGGQFF.

This clone was observed a single time. The V gene is TRBV19, the J gene TRBJ2-7; perhaps TRBD1 as D (5 bases). Per the germline V gene, CDR1 is LNHDA and CDR2 is SQIVND (reference sequence). The CDR3 extends over 13 amino acids. V was cut by 5 bases and J by 2 bases, with 10 bases left in between. CDR3 nucleotide sequence: TGTGCCAGTAGTTACAGGAGCGCCTACGAGCAGTACTTC. Translated: CASSYRSAYEQYF.

This clone was seen only a few times. This chain uses TRBV6-1 with TRBJ2-2; the match to TRBD2 covers 11 bases. The CDR3 contains 16 residues. V shed 3 bases, J shed 4 bases, and the junction held 4 bases outside the gene matches. Looked up from germline, CDR1 is MNHNS and CDR2 is SASEGT. CDR3 sequence (DNA): TGTGCCAGCAGTGACGAACTAGCGGGAGTCACCGGGGAGCTGTTTTTT. Translating gives CASSDELAGVTGELFF.

The CDR3 DNA reads TGTGCCAGCAGTGAAGTTTGGGACAGGGTCCCTAACGAGCAGTACTTC. It specifies CASSEVWDRVPNEQYF. This rearrangement joins TRBV6-1 to TRBJ2-7; 9 bases are shared with TRBD1. V dropped 1 base and J dropped 5; count of bases not matched to a gene: 9. The CDR3 sequence is 16 residues long. Germline CDR1 reads MNHNS; CDR2 reads SASEGT.

On this clone itself: Different DNA sequences within this sample yield the same CDR3. The V gene is TRBV7-9, the J gene TRBJ1-5, with D possibly being TRBD1 (5 bases). V lost 4 bases and J 4 bases, leaving 11 bases between the germline ends. This CDR3 has 14 residues. Looked up from germline, CDR1 is SEHNR and CDR2 is FQNEAQ (reference sequence). CDR3 in amino acids: CASSSTGGNQPQHF. The CDR3 DNA reads TGTGCCAGCAGCTCGACTGGGGGAAATCAGCCCCAGCATTTT.

With respect to this clone: Other DNA sequences within the sample encode an identical CDR3. The chain links TRBV7-9 to TRBJ2-7; D gene unclear. This CDR3 has 12 amino acids. V lost 4 bases, J lost 5 bases, and 9 bases lay in between. Per the germline V gene, CDR1 is SEHNR and CDR2 is FQNEAQ (reference sequence). This CDR3 reads CASSYPVDEQYF. In nucleotides, the CDR3 is TGTGCCAGCAGCTACCCCGTGGACGAGCAGTACTTC. Complete variable domain (other parts from reference TRBV7-9 and TRBJ2-7): DTGVSQNPRHKITKRGQNVTFRCDPISEHNRLYWYRQTLGQGPEFLTYFQNEAQLEKSRLLSDRFSAERPKGSFSTLEIQRTEQGDSAMYLCASSYPVDEQYFGPGTRLTVT.

The chain links TRBV27 to TRBJ2-5, with 9 positions matching TRBD2. The CDR3 spans 17 residues. Losses at the gene ends were 7 bases for V and 3 bases for J; bases not matched to a gene: 15. Germline CDR1 and CDR2: MNHEY and SMNVEV (reference sequence). CDR3 sequence reads: CASTRGAAGGGKETQYF. The CDR3, as DNA: TGTGCCAGCACCCGAGGAGCGGCGGGAGGGGGGAAAGAGACCCAGTACTTC.

Points on this clone: This CDR3 is also generated by other DNA sequences in the sample. The rearrangement uses TRBV27 and TRBJ2-7, with D perhaps TRBD2 (5 bases). CDR3 length: 13 residues. Trimming left V 6 bases short and J 1 base short, with 10 bases between. Germline-derived CDR1 and CDR2 are MNHEY and SMNVEV (reference sequence). CDR3 coding DNA: TGTGCCAGCAGCGGACTTAAATCCTACGAGCAGTACTTC. Translation gives CASSGLKSYEQYF.

J is TRBJ2-7 and V is TRBV7-8; TRBD1 might be the D (6 bases). CDR1 and CDR2 (germline): SGHVS, FQNEAQ. This CDR3 is built from 15 residues. V was pared by 5 bases and J by 3 bases, with 17 bases between. The CDR3 DNA follows: TGTGCCAGCAGCCCCATCCGACAGGTGGGCTACGAGCAGTACTTC. Residues: CASSPIRQVGYEQYF.

The chain joins TRBV25-1 to TRBJ2-2; D remains ambiguous. V was cut by 4 bases and J by 1 base, with 7 bases left in between. This CDR3 spans 14 amino acids. Germline CDR1 MGHDK, CDR2 SYGVNS. CDR3 region: CASSAPVNTGELFF. CDR3 nucleotide sequence: TGTGCCAGCAGTGCACCTGTGAACACCGGGGAGCTGTTTTTT.